This TCR beta chain was captured in a study of blood T cells in healthy people across ages. Findings and limits, study-wide: There were more naive CD4+ cells and higher diversity in long-lived donors than in aged donors. From one million sequenced T cells, diversity estimates were lower bounds.

V shed 1 base and J 4 bases; nucleotides not matched to a gene: 1. The CDR3 sequence is 15 residues long. In germline, CDR1 is LNHNV, CDR2 YYDKDF (reference sequence). This clonotype was observed a handful of times. As yet, its antigen is unknown. Using a J-beta primer mix together with a sample-barcoded 5' primer, a second PCR was run for about 7 to 12 cycles. Template switching added a 12-random-nucleotide identifier to every cDNA molecule. A single record per CDR3 protein comes from TCRdb applying MiXCR to the 5' RACE reads. This sample has 1.8 million or so distinct CDR3 sequences, with approximately 39% found just once.

This receptor was taken from a human donor in good health. The rearrangement links TRBV15 to TRBJ2-1, with 10 bases aligning to TRBD1. Sequenced material: blood. Here the CDR3 reads CATSRGTGGYNEQFF. The CDR3 DNA reads as TGTGCCACCAGCAGAGGGACAGGGGGGTACAATGAGCAGTTCTTC.